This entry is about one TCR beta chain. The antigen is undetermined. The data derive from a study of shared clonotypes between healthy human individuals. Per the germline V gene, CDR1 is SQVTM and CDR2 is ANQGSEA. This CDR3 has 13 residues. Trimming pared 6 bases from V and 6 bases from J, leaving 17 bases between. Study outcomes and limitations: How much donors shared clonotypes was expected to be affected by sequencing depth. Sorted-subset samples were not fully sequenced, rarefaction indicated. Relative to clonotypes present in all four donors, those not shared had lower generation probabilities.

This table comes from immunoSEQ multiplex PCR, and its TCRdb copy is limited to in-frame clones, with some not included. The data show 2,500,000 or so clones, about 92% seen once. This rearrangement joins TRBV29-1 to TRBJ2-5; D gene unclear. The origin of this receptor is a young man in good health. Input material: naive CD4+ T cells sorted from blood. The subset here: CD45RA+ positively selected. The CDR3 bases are TGCAGCGTCTCGATGGACGGCGGCCAGACCCAGTACTTC. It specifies CSVSMDGGQTQYF.